This T cell receptor (beta chain) stems from a study of blood T cell repertoires in COVID-19. About the study: Samples came from the United States, Italy and Spain, spanning acute and convalescent COVID-19. Sources were T cells, B-cell-depleted T cells, or PBMCs; the material itself was cDNA or gDNA.

As processed by the authors: Nucleated cell number was recorded as an estimate derived from reference gene primer amplification. The table came from immunoSEQ multiplex PCR; TCRdb's copy has only in-frame clones and leaves some out. The V and J calls and clone size are taken from that table; D and trimming were inferred from the DNA. The repertoire has approximately 150,000 clones, 70% to 90% of them found once; the top ten carry approximately 1.1%. Trimming took off 1 base at V and 2 bases at J, with 32 bases between the two ends. The CDR3 extends over 22 amino acids. The germline V gene encodes CDR1 MGHRA and CDR2 YSYEKL.

This sequence joins TRBV4-1 and TRBJ1-1, with a tentative D call TRBD1 (6 bases). The TCR sequence derives from a man aged 35-49 years with acute or convalescent COVID-19. The sample was peripheral blood. The CDR3 sequence is CASSQARVGVPGQREFNTEAFF. In DNA form, the CDR3 reads TGCGCCAGCAGCCAAGCACGCGTCGGAGTCCCCGGACAGCGGGAATTTAACACTGAAGCTTTCTTT.